The TCR beta chain described here comes from a study of cytotoxic CD8 clonotypes in ibrutinib-treated CLL. Study overall: Partial responders about 25, complete 2; around twelve progressed and some 15 stayed in remission by median around 62 months. Following a median approximately eleven months of treatment, with a range of 6 to 36, response samples were taken. Study-level findings and limits: Pretreatment clonality was elevated relative to age-matched healthy donors and paralleled circulating CD8+ T-cell counts.

This CDR3 comprises 17 residues. The germline gives CDR1 SGHRS, CDR2 YFSETQ. Deletions cut 1 base from V and 0 bases from J, with 15 bases between. TCRdb's table, derived via immunoSEQ multiplex PCR, lists solely in-frame clones and lacks some. The sample holds 30,000 to 40,000 clones, approximately 45% seen once. About this clone: The antigen is not known.

The sequence came from a human donor with chronic lymphocytic leukemia. The chain uses TRBV5-1 and TRBJ2-3; D is unresolved. The input for sequencing was PBMCs, taken before ibrutinib treatment. Written as DNA, the CDR3 is TGCGCCAGCAGCTTGAGTTTGGTATCTTCTAGCACAGATACGCAGTATTTT. Translating it yields CASSLSLVSSSTDTQYF.